The rows below give T cell receptor beta chains drawn from one sample of a study of blood T cell repertoires in COVID-19. Assay used: immunoSEQ multiplex PCR; TCRdb lists only in-frame clones, some missing. The repertoire consists of approximately 350,000 clones, with around 86% occurring once and the leading ten covering roughly 6%. Material: peripheral blood. These receptors were taken from a woman aged 45-60 years with COVID-19, enrolled during active disease. The CDR3 runs from the conserved cysteine through the conserved F or W. Each record gives: clone size, J gene, V gene, D gene, CDR3 DNA, CDR3 protein. D genes are given only for firm matches. Clone size is stated in some rows and not others, as once, few, many or a class when expanded.

abundance: NA
j_gene: TRBJ2-2
v_gene: TRBV6-5
d_gene: NA
CDR3nt: TGTGCCAGCAGTCGCGGGACTCCGAAGTCCGGGGAGCTGTTTTTT
CDR3aa: CASSRGTPKSGELFF

abundance: NA
j_gene: TRBJ1-5
v_gene: TRBV19
d_gene: NA
CDR3nt: TGTGCCAGTAGTATAGGGGTGGGGGCCCCCAATCAGCCCCAGCATTTT
CDR3aa: CASSIGVGAPNQPQHF

abundance: NA
j_gene: TRBJ2-4
v_gene: TRBV7-9
d_gene: TRBD2
CDR3nt: TGTGCCAGCAGCTTAAACTCCAGCGGGAGGGCCAAAAACATTCAGTACTTC
CDR3aa: CASSLNSSGRAKNIQYF

abundance: NA
j_gene: TRBJ1-2
v_gene: TRBV29-1
d_gene: NA
CDR3nt: TGCAGCGTTGATGAAGCCTCTAACTATGGCTACACCTTC
CDR3aa: CSVDEASNYGYTF

abundance: NA
j_gene: TRBJ2-1
v_gene: TRBV7-3
d_gene: TRBD2
CDR3nt: TGTGCCAGCAGCTCGGGGACTAGCGGGAGGTCGAACAATGAGCAGTTCTTC
CDR3aa: CASSSGTSGRSNNEQFF

abundance: NA
j_gene: TRBJ1-2
v_gene: TRBV6-5
d_gene: NA
CDR3nt: TGTGCCAGCAGTTACAGCGACGGGGGTGATGGCTACACCTTC
CDR3aa: CASSYSDGGDGYTF

abundance: NA
j_gene: TRBJ2-6
v_gene: TRBV7-2
d_gene: NA
CDR3nt: TGTGCCAGCAACCCCCACTCGGGGAACTCTGGGGCCAACGTCCTGACTTTC
CDR3aa: CASNPHSGNSGANVLTF

abundance: NA
j_gene: TRBJ2-1
v_gene: TRBV19
d_gene: TRBD2
CDR3nt: TGTGCCAGTAGTCCCCCCCTAGCGGACCTATACAATGAGCAGTTCTTC
CDR3aa: CASSPPLADLYNEQFF

abundance: NA
j_gene: TRBJ1-6
v_gene: TRBV27
d_gene: NA
CDR3nt: TGTGCCAGCAGGTTCGGGTTGACTGAGTATAATTCACCCCTCCACTTT
CDR3aa: CASRFGLTEYNSPLHF

abundance: NA
j_gene: TRBJ2-3
v_gene: TRBV27
d_gene: TRBD2
CDR3nt: TGTGCCAGCAGTTTAACCCCGACTAGCGGGAAAACAGATACGCAGTATTTT
CDR3aa: CASSLTPTSGKTDTQYF

abundance: NA
j_gene: TRBJ2-3
v_gene: TRBV19
d_gene: NA
CDR3nt: TGTGCCAGTAGTATAGGCTGGGGCGGCACAGATACGCAGTATTTT
CDR3aa: CASSIGWGGTDTQYF

abundance: once
j_gene: TRBJ2-1
v_gene: TRBV24-1
d_gene: TRBD2
CDR3nt: TGTGCCACCAGTGACCAGGGACTAGCGGGAGAGTGGAACAATGAGCAGTTCTTC
CDR3aa: CATSDQGLAGEWNNEQFF

abundance: NA
j_gene: TRBJ1-5
v_gene: TRBV12-3/TRBV12-4
d_gene: NA
CDR3nt: TGTGCCAGCAGCAGAAATAGCAATCAGCCCCAGCATTTT
CDR3aa: CASSRNSNQPQHF